In its sample, the clone carrying this TCR beta chain was seen many times. The target antigen is unknown. TCR beta libraries were made by quantitative 5'-RACE with molecular barcodes. TCRdb analysed the 5' RACE reads with MiXCR anew, one entry per CDR3 protein. Among about 320,000 distinct CDR3 sequences listed, approximately 10% were seen once. The data originate from a study of CD8 T cells in ankylosing spondylitis. General study findings and limits: The study looked at matched synovial fluid samples from ankylosing spondylitis patients. Disease-linked clones were reported to be significantly enriched there. Past research had described some motif variants in reactive arthritis synovial fluid and blood. In ankylosing spondylitis blood, a motif of 7 to 9 highly homologous TCR beta variants appeared characteristic.

Germline CDR1 and CDR2: LNHDA and SQIVND (reference sequence). CDR3 length equals 16 residues. Trimming stripped 6 bases from V and 0 bases from J, with 15 bases between. Specimen: blood, either unsorted or a sorted T cell fraction (not recorded which). This receptor was identified in a female donor with ankylosing spondylitis or in good health (not recorded which). The chain carries TRBV19 and TRBJ1-3; D may be TRBD1 (6 bases). The CDR3 DNA follows: TGTGCCAGTAGCCCGACAGGCGGGAGCTCTGGAAACACCATATATTTT. Protein product: CASSPTGGSSGNTIYF.